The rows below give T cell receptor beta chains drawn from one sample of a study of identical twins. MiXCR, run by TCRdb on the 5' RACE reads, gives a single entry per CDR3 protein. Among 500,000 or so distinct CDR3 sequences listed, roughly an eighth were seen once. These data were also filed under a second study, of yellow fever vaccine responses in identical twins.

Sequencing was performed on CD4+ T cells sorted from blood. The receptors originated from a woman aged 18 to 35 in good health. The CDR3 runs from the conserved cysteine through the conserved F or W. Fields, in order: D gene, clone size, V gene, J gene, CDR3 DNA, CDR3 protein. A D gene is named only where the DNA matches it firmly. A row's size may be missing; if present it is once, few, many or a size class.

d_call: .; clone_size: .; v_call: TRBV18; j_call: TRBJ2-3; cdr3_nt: TGTGCCAGCTCACCGAGTCCAGATACGCAGTATTTT; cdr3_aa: CASSPSPDTQYF
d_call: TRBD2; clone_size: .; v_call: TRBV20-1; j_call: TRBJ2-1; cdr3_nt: TGCAGTGTTACCAACGGGAGGTTCAATGAGCAGTTCTTC; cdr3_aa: CSVTNGRFNEQFF
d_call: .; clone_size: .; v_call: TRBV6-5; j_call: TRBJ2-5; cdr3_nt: TGTGCCAGCAGTTACTCGTGGGGGCCAGAGACCCAGTACTTC; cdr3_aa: CASSYSWGPETQYF
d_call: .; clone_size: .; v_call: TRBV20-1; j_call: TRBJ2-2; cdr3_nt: TGCAGTGCTAGAGATCCCTTACGCGGGACCGGGGAGCTGTTTTTT; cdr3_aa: CSARDPLRGTGELFF
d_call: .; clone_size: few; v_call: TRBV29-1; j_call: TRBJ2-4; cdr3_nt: TGCAGCGCTGAGCCCCAGGGGAAAAACATTCAGTACTTC; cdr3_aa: CSAEPQGKNIQYF
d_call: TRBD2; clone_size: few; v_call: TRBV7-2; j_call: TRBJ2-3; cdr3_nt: TGTGCCAGCAGCCCAGGACTAGCCGCGGTAGATACGCAGTATTTT; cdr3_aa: CASSPGLAAVDTQYF
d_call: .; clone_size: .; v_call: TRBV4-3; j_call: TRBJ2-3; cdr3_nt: TGCGCCAGCAGCCTCCGGGACACCTACACAGATACGCAGTATTTT; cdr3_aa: CASSLRDTYTDTQYF
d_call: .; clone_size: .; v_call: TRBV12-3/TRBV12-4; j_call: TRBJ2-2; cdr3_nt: TGTGCCAGCAGTCCGACCACGTTGGCCGGGGAGCTGTTTTTT; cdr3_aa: CASSPTTLAGELFF
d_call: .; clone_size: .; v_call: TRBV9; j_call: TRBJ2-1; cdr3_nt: TGTGCCAGCAGCGTAGGGGTGGAGGGCTCCAGAAAATACAATGAGCAGTTCTTC; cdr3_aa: CASSVGVEGSRKYNEQFF
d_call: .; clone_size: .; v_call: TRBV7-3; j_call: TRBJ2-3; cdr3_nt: TGTGCCAGCAGCTTTGAGGGGGGGCAAGCAGATACGCAGTATTTT; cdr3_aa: CASSFEGGQADTQYF
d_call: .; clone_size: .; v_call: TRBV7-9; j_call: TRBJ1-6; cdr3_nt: TGTGCCAGCAGCTTAGCGCTACAGGACTCCTATAATTCACCCCTCCACTTT; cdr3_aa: CASSLALQDSYNSPLHF
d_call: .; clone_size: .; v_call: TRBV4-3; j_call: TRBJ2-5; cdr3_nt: TGCGCCAGCAGCCAAGAGGGAGTACCACAAGAGACCCAGTACTTC; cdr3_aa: CASSQEGVPQETQYF
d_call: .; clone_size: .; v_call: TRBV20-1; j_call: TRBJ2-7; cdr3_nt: TGCAGTGCCAACCGGAAAGACGAGCAGTACTTC; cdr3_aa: CSANRKDEQYF
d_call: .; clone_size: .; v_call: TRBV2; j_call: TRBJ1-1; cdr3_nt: TGTGCCATAGCGGGGGATCTGAACACTGAAGCTTTCTTT; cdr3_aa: CAIAGDLNTEAFF